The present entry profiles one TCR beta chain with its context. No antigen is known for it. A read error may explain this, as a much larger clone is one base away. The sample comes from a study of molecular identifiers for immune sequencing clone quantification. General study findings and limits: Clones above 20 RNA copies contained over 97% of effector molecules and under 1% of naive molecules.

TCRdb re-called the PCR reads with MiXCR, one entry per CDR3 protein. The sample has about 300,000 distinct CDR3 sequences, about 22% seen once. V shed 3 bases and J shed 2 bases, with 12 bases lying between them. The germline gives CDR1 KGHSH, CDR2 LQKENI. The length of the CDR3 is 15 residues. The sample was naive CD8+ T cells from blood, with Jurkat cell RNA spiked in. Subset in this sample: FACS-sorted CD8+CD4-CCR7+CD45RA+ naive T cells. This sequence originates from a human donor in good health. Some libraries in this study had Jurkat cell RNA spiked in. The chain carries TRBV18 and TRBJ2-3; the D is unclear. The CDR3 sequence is CASSPGWQVTDTQYF. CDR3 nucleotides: TGTGCCAGCTCACCTGGCTGGCAGGTCACAGATACGCAGTATTTT.